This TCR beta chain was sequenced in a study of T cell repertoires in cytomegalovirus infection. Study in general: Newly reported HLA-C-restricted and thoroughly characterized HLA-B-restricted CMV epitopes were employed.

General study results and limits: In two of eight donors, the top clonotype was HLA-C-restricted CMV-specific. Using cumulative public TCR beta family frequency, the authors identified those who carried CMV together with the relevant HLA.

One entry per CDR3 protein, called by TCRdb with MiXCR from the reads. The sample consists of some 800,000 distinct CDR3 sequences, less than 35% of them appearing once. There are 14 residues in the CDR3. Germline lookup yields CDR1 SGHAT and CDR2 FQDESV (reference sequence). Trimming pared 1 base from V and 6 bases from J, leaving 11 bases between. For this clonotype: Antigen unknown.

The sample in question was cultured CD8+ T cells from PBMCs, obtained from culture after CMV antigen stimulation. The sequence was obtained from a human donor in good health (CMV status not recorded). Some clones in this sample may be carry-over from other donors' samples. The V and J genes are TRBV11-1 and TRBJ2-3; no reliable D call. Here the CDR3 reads CASSLVSLGDTQYF. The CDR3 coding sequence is TGTGCCAGCAGCTTAGTATCTCTCGGGGATACGCAGTATTTT.